Included here is one T cell receptor (beta chain) sequence, with context. Its specificity is unknown. Thawed PBMCs were FACS-sorted into unstimulated CD4+CD25+CD127- regulatory T cells, CD4+CD25- non-regulatory cells, CD4 and CD8 cells. The CDR3 length is 15 residues. Germline assignment: CDR1 ENHRY and CDR2 SYGVKD. V lost 5 bases, J lost 0 bases, and 13 bases lay in between. The sample is drawn from a study of Tregs in tolerant kidney transplant recipients. Notes on the study in general: Few patients were studied, so findings need validation in larger groups. Tregs expanded with activated donor B cells seemed most donor-specific.

Clones were sequenced by immunoSEQ multiplex PCR, and TCRdb holds only the in-frame ones, with some missing. There are about 240,000 clones in the sample; 80% to 85% occur only once, and under 0.65% lies in the top ten. The receptor comes from a human donor in good health. The chain is built from TRBV10-3 and TRBJ2-5; TRBD1 or TRBD2 may be the D gene (5 bases each). The sequencing input was CD4+ T cells from blood. In DNA, the CDR3 is TGTGCCATCAGTAGTCGGGACGGCTACCAAGAGACCCAGTACTTC. It is translated as CAISSRDGYQETQYF.